The present T cell receptor beta chain was sequenced within a study of blood T cell repertoires in COVID-19. Study at large: Sites in the United States, Italy and Spain provided acute and convalescent COVID-19 samples. The cDNA or gDNA used as material had been derived from T cells, B-cell-depleted T cells, or PBMCs.

Germline assignment: CDR1 SGHNT and CDR2 YENEEA. The CDR3 extends over 17 amino acids. The V end lost 0 bases, the J end lost 6 bases, and 17 bases lay between the germline ends. The protocol was immunoSEQ multiplex PCR, while the TCRdb copy is restricted to in-frame clones and leaves out a portion. The repertoire holds roughly 150,000 clones, with roughly 80% as singletons. Sequencing was carried out using peripheral blood. The receptor's source is a man between 60 and 75 years old with acute or convalescent COVID-19. V usage is TRBV11-3 and J usage is TRBJ2-2, with D possibly being TRBD1 (6 bases). This CDR3 is CASSLEFGVGGAGELFF. The DNA for the CDR3 is TGTGCCAGCAGCTTAGAGTTTGGGGTTGGGGGCGCCGGGGAGCTGTTTTTT.